The 3 T cell receptor beta chains below all came from one sample that was sequenced in a study of T cells expressing NK-cell markers. One entry per CDR3 protein, without DNA, is what TCRdb gives after re-calling the 5' RACE reads. Reported are some 110,000 distinct CDR3 sequences; the ten largest clones contain 18%. Sequenced: blood T cells: a sorted CD56 or NKG2C T cell subset, CD4+ or CD8+ T cells, or bulk PBMC T cells (not recorded which). These receptors all stem from a woman between 18 and 70 years old in good health.

The chain recombines TRBV14 with TRBJ2-2. CDR3 size: 14 residues. Per germline, CDR1 SGHDN and CDR2 FVKESK. CDR3 sequence: CASSQYRNTGELFF. The variable domain in full, with the rest retrieved from reference TRBV14 and TRBJ2-2, is EAGVTQFPSHSVIEKGQTVTLRCDPISGHDNLYWYRRVMGKEIKFLLHFVKESKQDESGMPNNRFLAERTGGTYSTLKVQPAELEDSGVYFCASSQYRNTGELFFGEGSRLTVL.

The chain is built from TRBV29-1 and TRBJ2-7; TCRdb proposes TRBD1, but this gene call is untestable without DNA. Germline V gives CDR1 SQVTM, CDR2 ANQGSEA. The CDR3 is 13 residues long. CDR3 amino acids: CSVGADPGYEQYF.

This chain's CDR3 is CASSFSPNTEAFF. The chain employs TRBV27 and TRBJ1-1. This CDR3 region has 13 residues. From germline, CDR1 is MNHEY and CDR2 SMNVEV (reference sequence).